A single sample is the source of the 31 T cell receptor beta chains below, sequenced in a study of somatic mutations in cytotoxic T cells in rheumatoid arthritis (TCRdb year 2017). The library was made by the immunoSEQ multiplex PCR assay. The table comes from immuneACCESS by way of TCRdb, which keeps in-frame sequences with V and J called. Part of the clones is missing from these tables; in studies checked, under half for an unresolved V gene and the rest for unknown reasons. Recorded for this sample are some 14,000 clones; 60% to 80% of them occurred a single time. About 16% of the sample rests with the top ten. Material: CD8+ T cells sorted from blood. All receptors derive from an adult with rheumatoid arthritis.

The chain couples TRBV5-6 to TRBJ1-4, with D unclear. Germline CDR1 and CDR2: SGHDT and YYEEEE. The V gene lost 2 bases and the J gene lost 8 bases, with 7 bases spanning the gap. The CDR3 totals 12 residues. The CDR3 coding sequence is TGTGCCAGCAGCTTTTCGGGCGAAAAACTGTTTTTT. Residues: CASSFSGEKLFF.

The chain employs TRBV14 and TRBJ2-1, with D perhaps matching TRBD2 (6 bases). The V end was cut by 2 bases, the J end by 0 bases, with 11 bases between. The germline CDR1 and CDR2 sequences are SGHDN and FVKESK. CDR3 length: 16 amino acids. CDR3 sequence: CASSQWAGSSYNEQFF. The CDR3 bases are TGTGCCAGCAGCCAATGGGCGGGGAGCTCCTACAATGAGCAGTTCTTC.

V is TRBV6-5 and J is TRBJ2-7, with 7 bases fitting TRBD1. The CDR3 sequence is 16 residues long. V dropped 3 bases and J dropped 0; count of bases not matched to a gene: 8. Germline values: CDR1 MNHEY, CDR2 SVGAGI. The CDR3 sequence is CASSYRRDSSSYEQYF. The CDR3 region has the DNA TGTGCCAGCAGTTATCGCCGGGACAGTAGCTCCTACGAGCAGTACTTC.

The rearrangement uses TRBV5-1 and TRBJ1-2; D remains unclear. V was pared by 1 base and J by 0 bases, with 10 bases between. Germline CDR1 reads SGHRS; CDR2 reads YFSETQ. This CDR3 contains 15 residues. The CDR3 sequence is CASSLHRLSNYGYTF. In DNA form, the CDR3 reads TGCGCCAGCAGCTTGCACAGACTATCTAACTATGGCTACACCTTC.

The CDR3 here is CASSHPRETSGNTIYF. The CDR3 DNA reads as TGCGCCAGCAGCCATCCACGGGAAACCTCTGGAAACACCATATATTTT. The chain is built from TRBV4-1 and TRBJ1-3; D ambiguous. V gave up 3 bases and J gave up 0 bases, with 12 bases separating them. This CDR3 has 16 residues. The V gene's germline CDR1 is MGHRA and CDR2 YSYEKL.

The rearrangement uses TRBV2 and TRBJ1-4, with 8 bases fitting TRBD1. The CDR3 contains 14 residues. Losses at the gene ends were 5 bases for V and 7 bases for J; bases not matched to a gene: 6. Germline V gene lookup returns CDR1 SNHLY and CDR2 FYNNEI. CDR3 nucleotides: TGTGCCAGCAGTACAGGGGGTTACCGTGAAAAACTGTTTTTT. This gives the protein CASSTGGYREKLFF. Supplemented by reference TRBV2 and TRBJ1-4, the full variable domain reads EPEVTQTPSHQVTQMGQEVILRCVPISNHLYFYWYRQILGQKVEFLVSFYNNEISEKSEIFDDQFSVERPDGSNFTLKIRSTKLEDSAMYFCASSTGGYREKLFFGSGTQLSVL.

Here the CDR3 reads CASSLGRALSNQPQHF. The CDR3 nucleotides are TGTGCCAGCAGCTTGGGCAGGGCCTTAAGCAATCAGCCCCAGCATTTT. The chain carries TRBV7-2 and TRBJ1-5, with D perhaps matching TRBD1 (5 bases). The CDR3 extends over 16 amino acids. The germline V gene encodes CDR1 SGHTA and CDR2 FQGNSA. V lost 3 bases to trimming and J lost 1 base, with 13 bases between them.

The chain couples TRBV27 to TRBJ1-2; 8 bases map to TRBD1. This CDR3 is built from 13 residues. CDR1 is MNHEY and CDR2 is SMNVEV in the germline V gene (reference sequence). J lost 7 bases, V lost 6 bases, and 7 bases had no gene match. The CDR3 loop reads CASSFTGGGGYTF. CDR3 nucleotides: TGTGCCAGCAGCTTTACAGGGGGAGGTGGCTACACCTTC.

The rearrangement joins TRBV4-2 to TRBJ1-1; no firm D call. The CDR3 is 14 residues long. Trimming removed 5 bases from V and 4 bases from J, with 14 bases in between. Germline CDR1 LGHNA, CDR2 YNFKEQ. This CDR3 is CASSSLEASTEAFF. CDR3 in DNA: TGTGCCAGCAGCTCCCTTGAGGCAAGCACTGAAGCTTTCTTT.

This rearrangement joins TRBV10-1 to TRBJ2-7; the D gene is possibly TRBD1 (6 bases). The length of the CDR3 is 16 residues. The V gene lost 0 bases and the J gene lost 2 bases, with 14 bases spanning the gap. Germline CDR1 and CDR2: WNHNN and SYGVQD (reference sequence). CDR3 in amino acids: CASSESRLGAPYEQYF. The DNA of the CDR3 is TGCGCCAGCAGTGAGTCGAGGCTGGGGGCTCCCTACGAGCAGTACTTC.

This rearrangement joins TRBV4-1 to TRBJ2-7; D remains ambiguous. The CDR3 runs 14 residues. V lost 0 bases to trimming and J lost 3 bases, with 9 bases between them. Per germline, CDR1 MGHRA and CDR2 YSYEKL. The DNA for the CDR3 is TGCGCCAGCAGCCAAGACCCCGACCACTACGAGCAGTACGTC. This codes for CASSQDPDHYEQYV.

In its sample, this clone was seen once. V and J are TRBV6-5 and TRBJ2-1; 10 bases match TRBD2. J lost 8 bases, V lost 0 bases, and 7 bases had no gene match. The CDR3 contains 16 residues. Germline V gene sequence: CDR1 MNHEY, CDR2 SVGAGI. CDR3 nucleotides: TGTGCCAGCAGTTACTCGCCTAGCGGGGGTACATATGAGCAGTTCTTC. This gives the protein CASSYSPSGGTYEQFF.

The V and J genes are TRBV7-9 and TRBJ2-5; a possible D gene is TRBD1 (6 bases). This CDR3 contains 16 residues. The germline gives CDR1 SEHNR, CDR2 FQNEAQ (reference sequence). The germline V and J ends were trimmed by 4 bases and 5 bases, with 20 bases remaining between them. The DNA for the CDR3 is TGTGCCAGCAGCTCCTCAGGGGAGATGGGATGGGAGACCCAGTACTTC. It translates to CASSSSGEMGWETQYF.

This clone was seen just once. The genes are TRBV4-1 and TRBJ2-3; TRBD2 might be the D (5 bases). The germline gives CDR1 MGHRA, CDR2 YSYEKL. The V end was cut by 4 bases, the J end by 1 base, with 18 bases between. The CDR3 has 17 amino acids. The CDR3 coding sequence is TGCGCCAGCAGCCTTCCCAGGAGAGGTAGCGGCACAGATACGCAGTATTTT. Translation: CASSLPRRGSGTDTQYF.

CDR3 coding DNA: TGTGCCAGCAGCATTCATTCAGGGGGCGCTGGAGAGACCCAGTACTTC. Translated: CASSIHSGGAGETQYF. The rearrangement uses TRBV11-2 and TRBJ2-5; 8 nucleotides agree with TRBD1. The CDR3 length is 16 residues. Germline assignment: CDR1 SGHAT and CDR2 FQNNGV. J lost 4 bases, V lost 5 bases, and 12 bases had no gene match.

The J gene is TRBJ2-3, the V gene TRBV5-1; D perhaps matches TRBD2 (5 bases). Trimming shortened V by 4 bases and J by 4 bases, and 10 bases separated the two germline ends. The germline gives CDR1 SGHRS, CDR2 YFSETQ. CDR3 size: 13 residues. CDR3: CASSKEVSDTQYF. In nucleotides, the CDR3 is TGCGCCAGCAGCAAGGAGGTCTCAGATACGCAGTATTTT.

This clone was observed a handful of times. J is TRBJ2-7 and V is TRBV5-4; perhaps D is TRBD1 or TRBD2 (5 bases each). The CDR3 is 14 residues long. Per germline, CDR1 SGHNT and CDR2 YYREEE (reference sequence). V dropped 0 bases and J dropped 3 bases, with 10 bases sitting between them. This chain's CDR3 is CASSLAWGNYEQYF. The CDR3, as DNA: TGTGCCAGCAGCTTGGCCTGGGGGAACTACGAGCAGTACTTC.

J is TRBJ1-5 and V is TRBV5-5; D is possibly TRBD1 (6 bases). There are 15 residues in the CDR3. Germline loops: CDR1 SGHKS, CDR2 YYEKEE (reference sequence). Trimming shortened V by 2 bases and J by 4 bases, and 13 bases separated the two germline ends. CDR3: CASSFRDIGNQPQHF. CDR3 nucleotides: TGTGCCAGCAGCTTCCGGGACATCGGGAATCAGCCCCAGCATTTT.

V gene TRBV7-3 combines with J gene TRBJ1-3; D is unresolved. Trimming took off 3 bases at V and 1 base at J, with 10 bases between the two ends. The germline V gene encodes CDR1 SGHTA and CDR2 FQGTGA. The CDR3 extends over 15 amino acids. CDR3 sequence: CASSLGGGSGNTIYF. CDR3 sequence (DNA): TGTGCCAGCAGCTTGGGTGGAGGGTCTGGAAACACCATATATTTT.

The rearrangement uses TRBV27 and TRBJ2-7, with TRBD1 matching over 9 bases. The germline CDR1 and CDR2 sequences are MNHEY and SMNVEV (reference sequence). There are 14 residues in the CDR3. V gave up 9 bases and J gave up 3 bases; unmatched junction bases: 9. CDR3 coding DNA: TGTGCCAGTAATCCGGGACAGGGAATCTACGAGCAGTACTTC. Protein sequence: CASNPGQGIYEQYF.

The chain is built from TRBV18 and TRBJ2-1, with 8 nucleotides matching TRBD1. From germline, CDR1 is KGHSH and CDR2 LQKENI. The CDR3 totals 16 residues. Germline trimming cut 1 base from V and 0 bases from J; bases unmatched to any gene: 2. CDR3 coding DNA: TGTGCCAGCTCACCACGGGACAGGCCCTCCTACAATGAGCAGTTCTTC. Translating gives CASSPRDRPSYNEQFF.

The rearrangement joins TRBV6-4 to TRBJ2-3; 10 bases fit TRBD2. The ends lost 2 bases at V and 6 bases at J; junction bases unmatched: 8. Germline assignment: CDR1 MRHNA and CDR2 SNTAGT. This CDR3 comprises 16 residues. The CDR3 bases are TGTGCCAGCAGTGACGTAGCGGGGGGCCTTACGGATACGCAGTATTTT. This codes for CASSDVAGGLTDTQYF.

The rearrangement links TRBV6-5 to TRBJ2-1; 7 positions agree with TRBD2. This CDR3 region has 15 residues. The trim removed 5 bases at V and 4 bases at J, leaving 8 bases unmatched. From germline, CDR1 is MNHEY and CDR2 SVGAGI. In DNA form, the CDR3 reads TGTGCCAGCAGTACATCTAGCGGTCCTTACAATGAGCAGTTCTTC. Translated: CASSTSSGPYNEQFF.

This sequence joins TRBV5-6 and TRBJ2-1; TRBD1 might be the D (5 bases). The germline V and J ends were trimmed by 4 bases and 5 bases, with 7 bases remaining between them. The CDR3 is made up of 12 amino acids. CDR1 and CDR2 from the germline V gene are SGHDT and YYEEEE. The CDR3 DNA reads as TGTGCCAGCAGCCCGACAGACAATGAGCAGTTCTTC. Protein product: CASSPTDNEQFF.

The J gene is TRBJ1-4, the V gene TRBV14; no reliable D call. This CDR3 spans 13 amino acids. V was pared by 4 bases and J by 7 bases, with 10 bases between. Germline assignment: CDR1 SGHDN and CDR2 FVKESK. CDR3 sequence (DNA): TGTGCCAGCAGCCCGCGGGAAAGTGAAAAACTGTTTTTT. Translating gives CASSPRESEKLFF.

This clone came up a few times. V usage is TRBV27 and J usage is TRBJ2-7, with 8 positions matching TRBD1. V shed 5 bases and J 2 bases; nucleotides not matched to a gene: 5. From germline, CDR1 is MNHEY and CDR2 SMNVEV (reference sequence). This CDR3 is 14 amino acids long. In DNA, the CDR3 is TGTGCCAGCAGTCCCGGACAGGGCGCCTACGAGCAGTACTTC. It encodes CASSPGQGAYEQYF.

J is TRBJ2-4 and V is TRBV27; D might be TRBD2 (6 bases). The CDR3 is 16 amino acids. From germline, CDR1 is MNHEY and CDR2 SMNVEV (reference sequence). V was clipped by 3 bases and J by 0 bases, with 12 bases between them. The CDR3 bases are TGTGCCAGCAGTTTCGGGGCGGGGCTAGCCAAAAACATTCAGTACTTC. Protein sequence: CASSFGAGLAKNIQYF.

The J gene is TRBJ1-4, the V gene TRBV5-6, with 8 bases fitting TRBD1. The CDR3 has 15 amino acids. V was pared by 3 bases and J by 7 bases, with 8 bases of the junction left unmatched. Germline V CDR1 and CDR2: SGHDT, YYEEEE. CDR3: CASSSEGRGPEKLFF. The CDR3 nucleotides are TGTGCCAGCAGCTCCGAAGGCAGGGGGCCTGAAAAACTGTTTTTT.

In its sample, this clone was seen a few times. V is TRBV27 and J is TRBJ2-1; 8 positions agree with TRBD2. The CDR3 spans 15 residues. CDR1 is MNHEY and CDR2 is SMNVEV in the germline V gene (reference sequence). Losses at the gene ends were 7 bases for V and 6 bases for J; bases not matched to a gene: 11. CDR3 in amino acids: CASMTGGGLVNEQFF. The CDR3, as DNA: TGTGCCAGCATGACGGGCGGGGGGCTAGTCAATGAGCAGTTCTTC.

This chain uses TRBV15 with TRBJ2-3, with unresolved D. Germline loops: CDR1 LNHNV, CDR2 YYDKDF (reference sequence). The CDR3 length is 13 residues. V lost 0 bases and J lost 5, with 6 bases in between. CDR3 loop: CATSRDTGDTQYF. In nucleotides, the CDR3 is TGTGCCACCAGCAGAGATACCGGAGATACGCAGTATTTT.

The V call is TRBV5-4, the J call TRBJ2-2; 7 nucleotides agree with TRBD2. Trimming at V came to 4 bases and at J to 2 bases, leaving 2 bases not matched to a gene. In germline, CDR1 is SGHNT, CDR2 YYREEE (reference sequence). This CDR3 is 14 amino acids long. Written as DNA, the CDR3 is TGTGCCAGCAGCCTAGCGGCCAACACCGGGGAGCTGTTTTTT. It yields the protein CASSLAANTGELFF.